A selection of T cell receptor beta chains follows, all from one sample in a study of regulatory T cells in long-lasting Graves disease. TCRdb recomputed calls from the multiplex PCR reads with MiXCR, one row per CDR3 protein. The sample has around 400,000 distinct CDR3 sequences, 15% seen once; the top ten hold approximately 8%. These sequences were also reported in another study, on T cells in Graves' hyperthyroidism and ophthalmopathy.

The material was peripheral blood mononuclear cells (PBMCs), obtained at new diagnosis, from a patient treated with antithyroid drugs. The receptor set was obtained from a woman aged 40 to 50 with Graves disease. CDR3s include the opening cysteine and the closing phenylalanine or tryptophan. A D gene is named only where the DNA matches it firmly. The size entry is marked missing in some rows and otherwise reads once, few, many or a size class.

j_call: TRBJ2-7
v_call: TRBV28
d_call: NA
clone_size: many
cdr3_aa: CASSFQRPSGEQYF
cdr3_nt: TGTGCCAGCAGTTTTCAGAGGCCCTCGGGCGAGCAGTACTTC

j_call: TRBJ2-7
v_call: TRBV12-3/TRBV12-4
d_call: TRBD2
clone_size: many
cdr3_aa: CASSFWATSGSTYEQYF
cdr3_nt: TGTGCCAGCAGTTTCTGGGCTACTAGCGGGTCTACCTACGAGCAGTACTTC

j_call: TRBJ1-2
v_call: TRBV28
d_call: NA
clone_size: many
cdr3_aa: CASSTGGGGDYGYTF
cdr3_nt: TGTGCCAGCAGTACTGGGGGAGGGGGGGACTATGGCTACACCTTC

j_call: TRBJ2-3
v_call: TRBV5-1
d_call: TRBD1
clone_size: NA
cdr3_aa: CASSGRGLSTDTQYF
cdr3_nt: TGCGCCAGCAGCGGCAGGGGGCTAAGCACAGATACGCAGTATTTT

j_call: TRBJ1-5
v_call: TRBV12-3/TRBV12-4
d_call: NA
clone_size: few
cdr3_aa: CASSFDSQYQPQHF
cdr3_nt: TGTGCCAGCAGTTTTGACAGCCAATATCAGCCCCAGCATTTT

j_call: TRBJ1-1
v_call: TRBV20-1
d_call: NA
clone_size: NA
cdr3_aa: CSASGAAGSKSEAFF
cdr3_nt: TGCAGTGCTAGTGGGGCGGCCGGGAGTAAGTCTGAAGCTTTCTTT

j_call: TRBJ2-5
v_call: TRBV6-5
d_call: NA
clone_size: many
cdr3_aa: CASSYSSSMETQYF
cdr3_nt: TGTGCCAGCAGTTACTCGTCCAGCATGGAGACCCAGTACTTC

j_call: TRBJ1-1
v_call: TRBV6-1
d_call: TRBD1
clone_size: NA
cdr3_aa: CASNPGGQGNTEAFF
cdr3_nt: TGTGCCAGCAACCCCGGGGGACAGGGGAACACTGAAGCTTTCTTT

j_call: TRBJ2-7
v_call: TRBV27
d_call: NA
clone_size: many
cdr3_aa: CASSLSKVSEQYF
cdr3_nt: TGTGCCAGCAGTTTATCGAAGGTGTCCGAGCAGTACTTC

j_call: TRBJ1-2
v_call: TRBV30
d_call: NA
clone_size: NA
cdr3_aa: CAWSQDLSNYGYTF
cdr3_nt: TGTGCCTGGAGTCAGGACCTCTCTAACTATGGCTACACCTTC

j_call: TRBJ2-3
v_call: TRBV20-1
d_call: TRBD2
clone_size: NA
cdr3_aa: CSASGGVDTQYF
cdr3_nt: TGCAGTGCTAGCGGGGGGGTGGATACGCAGTATTTT

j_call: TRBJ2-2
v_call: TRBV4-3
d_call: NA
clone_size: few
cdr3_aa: CASSQVLLTSNTGELFF
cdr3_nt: TGCGCCAGCAGCCAAGTATTGTTGACATCGAACACCGGGGAGCTGTTTTTT

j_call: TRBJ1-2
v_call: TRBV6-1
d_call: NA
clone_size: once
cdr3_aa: CASRRAGHQMDYGYTF
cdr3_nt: TGTGCCAGCAGAAGAGCGGGGCACCAAATGGACTATGGCTACACCTTC

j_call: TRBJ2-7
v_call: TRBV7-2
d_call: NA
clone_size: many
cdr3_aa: CASSLGGDTVGEQYF
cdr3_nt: TGTGCCAGCAGCTTAGGTGGGGACACAGTGGGCGAGCAGTACTTC

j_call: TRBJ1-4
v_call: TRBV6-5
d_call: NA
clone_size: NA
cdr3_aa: CASSYLVRSKLFF
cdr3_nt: TGTGCCAGCAGTTACCTGGTGAGGAGTAAACTGTTTTTT

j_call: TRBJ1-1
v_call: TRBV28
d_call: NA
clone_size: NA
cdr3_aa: CASSDWDGAYYVGAEVFF
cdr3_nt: TGTGCCAGCAGCGATTGGGACGGGGCGTATTATGTAGGGGCTGAAGTTTTCTTT

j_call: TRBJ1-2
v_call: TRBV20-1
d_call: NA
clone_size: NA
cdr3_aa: CSAGGTAYGYTF
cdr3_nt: TGCAGTGCGGGTGGGACGGCCTATGGCTACACCTTC

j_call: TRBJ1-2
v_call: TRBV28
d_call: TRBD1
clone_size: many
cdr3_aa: CAIYRGRDYGYTF
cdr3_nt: TGTGCCATCTACAGGGGGCGCGACTATGGCTACACCTTC

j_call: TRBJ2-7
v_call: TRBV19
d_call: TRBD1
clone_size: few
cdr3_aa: CASSIEAGQAYEQYF
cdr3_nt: TGTGCCAGTAGTATAGAGGCGGGACAGGCCTACGAGCAGTACTTC

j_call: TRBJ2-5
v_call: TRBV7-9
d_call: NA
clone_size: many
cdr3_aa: CASSLSYGETQYF
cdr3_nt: TGTGCCAGCAGCCTATCGTACGGAGAGACCCAGTACTTC

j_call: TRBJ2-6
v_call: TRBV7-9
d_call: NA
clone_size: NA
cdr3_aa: CASSLAHSSGANVLTF
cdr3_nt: TGTGCCAGCAGCTTAGCGCACAGCTCTGGGGCCAACGTCCTGACTTTC

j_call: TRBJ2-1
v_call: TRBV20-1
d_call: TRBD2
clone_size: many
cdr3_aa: CSAPRGGWGGEQFF
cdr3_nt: TGCAGTGCTCCCCGGGGGGGTTGGGGGGGTGAGCAGTTCTTC

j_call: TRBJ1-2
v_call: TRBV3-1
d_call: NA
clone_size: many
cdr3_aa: CASSQEGDGYTF
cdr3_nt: TGTGCCAGCAGCCAAGAAGGAGATGGCTACACCTTC

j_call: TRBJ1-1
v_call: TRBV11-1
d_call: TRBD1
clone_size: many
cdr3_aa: CASSYPGQRMNTEAFF
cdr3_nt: TGTGCCAGCAGCTACCCGGGACAGAGGATGAACACTGAAGCTTTCTTT

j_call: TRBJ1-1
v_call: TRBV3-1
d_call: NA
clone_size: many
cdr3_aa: CASSQDNRNTEAFF
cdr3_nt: TGTGCCAGCAGCCAAGATAACAGAAACACTGAAGCTTTCTTT

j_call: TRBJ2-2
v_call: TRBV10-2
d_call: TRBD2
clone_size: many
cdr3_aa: CASSDEGLAANTGELFF
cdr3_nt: TGCGCCAGCTCCGACGAGGGACTAGCGGCGAACACCGGGGAGCTGTTTTTT

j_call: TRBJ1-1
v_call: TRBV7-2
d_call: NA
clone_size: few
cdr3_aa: CASSLGLDTEAFF
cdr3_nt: TGTGCCAGCAGCCTGGGCTTGGACACTGAAGCTTTCTTT

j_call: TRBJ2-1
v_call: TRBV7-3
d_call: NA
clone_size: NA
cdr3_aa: CASIDSHFLNNEQFF
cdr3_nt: TGTGCCAGCATCGACTCCCATTTCTTAAACAATGAGCAGTTCTTC

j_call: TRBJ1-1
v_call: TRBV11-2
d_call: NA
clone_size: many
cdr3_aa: CASNDRGNTEAFF
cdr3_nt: TGTGCCAGCAACGATAGGGGGAACACTGAAGCTTTCTTT

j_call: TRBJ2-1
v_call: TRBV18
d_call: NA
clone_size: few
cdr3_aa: CASRGSQYNEQFF
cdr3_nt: TGTGCCAGCAGGGGGAGCCAATACAATGAGCAGTTCTTC

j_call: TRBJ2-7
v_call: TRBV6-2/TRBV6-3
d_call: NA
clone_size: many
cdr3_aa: CASSSHLDTYEQYF
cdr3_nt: TGTGCCAGCAGTTCCCACCTCGACACCTACGAGCAGTACTTC

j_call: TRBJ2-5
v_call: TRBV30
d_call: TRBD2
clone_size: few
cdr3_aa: CAWSVRNGLAGGYGETQYF
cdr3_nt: TGTGCCTGGAGTGTTAGGAATGGACTAGCGGGAGGTTACGGGGAGACCCAGTACTTC

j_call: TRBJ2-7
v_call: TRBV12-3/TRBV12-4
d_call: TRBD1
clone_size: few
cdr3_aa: CASSLARTGSYEQYF
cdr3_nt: TGTGCCAGCAGTTTAGCAAGGACAGGATCCTACGAGCAGTACTTC

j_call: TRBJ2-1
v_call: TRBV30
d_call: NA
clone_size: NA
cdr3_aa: CAWSQWGDPLSSYNEQFF
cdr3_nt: TGTGCCTGGAGCCAATGGGGGGACCCTCTGAGCTCCTACAATGAGCAGTTCTTC

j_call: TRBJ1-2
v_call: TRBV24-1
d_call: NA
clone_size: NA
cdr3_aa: CATNQTGLKAGYTF
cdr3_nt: TGTGCCACCAACCAGACAGGATTAAAGGCTGGCTACACCTTC

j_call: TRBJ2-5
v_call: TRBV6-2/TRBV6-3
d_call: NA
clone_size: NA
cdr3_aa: CASSGRAETQYF
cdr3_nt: TGTGCCAGCAGCGGTAGGGCAGAGACCCAGTACTTC

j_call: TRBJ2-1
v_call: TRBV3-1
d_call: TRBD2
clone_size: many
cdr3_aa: CASSLLAGSNNEQFF
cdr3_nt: TGTGCCAGCAGCCTTCTAGCGGGATCCAACAATGAGCAGTTCTTC

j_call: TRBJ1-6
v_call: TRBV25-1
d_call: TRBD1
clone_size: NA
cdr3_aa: CASSEYGDRPNVFHF
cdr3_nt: TGTGCCAGCAGTGAATATGGGGACAGGCCCAATGTTTTCCACTTT

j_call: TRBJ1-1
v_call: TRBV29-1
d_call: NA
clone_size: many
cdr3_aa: CSARENTEAFF
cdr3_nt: TGCAGCGCCAGGGAGAACACTGAAGCTTTCTTT

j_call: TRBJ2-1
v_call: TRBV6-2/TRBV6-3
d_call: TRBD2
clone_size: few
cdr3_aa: CASWTSGYNEQFF
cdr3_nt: TGTGCCAGCTGGACTAGCGGGTACAATGAGCAGTTCTTC

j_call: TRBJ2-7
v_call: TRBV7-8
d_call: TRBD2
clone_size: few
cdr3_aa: CASSFGSGRGYEQYF
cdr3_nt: TGTGCCAGCAGCTTTGGGAGCGGGAGGGGTTACGAGCAGTACTTC

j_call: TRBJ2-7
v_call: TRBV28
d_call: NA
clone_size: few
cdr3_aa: CASSLAFGEQYF
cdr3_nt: TGTGCCAGCAGTTTAGCGTTCGGGGAGCAGTACTTC

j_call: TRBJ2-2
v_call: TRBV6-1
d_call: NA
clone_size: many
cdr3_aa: CASSTGWNTGELFF
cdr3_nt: TGTGCCAGCAGCACAGGGTGGAACACCGGGGAGCTGTTTTTT

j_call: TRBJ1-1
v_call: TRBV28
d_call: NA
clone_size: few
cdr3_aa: CASSFTGRLNTEAFF
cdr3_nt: TGTGCCAGCAGTTTCACAGGGAGATTGAACACTGAAGCTTTCTTT

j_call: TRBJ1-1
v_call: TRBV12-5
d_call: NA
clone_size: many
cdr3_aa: CASGQNRVKDTEAFF
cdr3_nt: TGTGCTAGTGGTCAAAACAGGGTGAAAGACACTGAAGCTTTCTTT

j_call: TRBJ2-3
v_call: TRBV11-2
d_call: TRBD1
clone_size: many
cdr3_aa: CASSLGRGTGVTDTQYF
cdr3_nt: TGTGCCAGCAGCTTAGGGAGGGGGACAGGGGTCACAGATACGCAGTATTTT

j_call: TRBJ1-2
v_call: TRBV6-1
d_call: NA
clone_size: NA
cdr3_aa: CASSGGGYYGYTF
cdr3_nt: TGTGCCAGCAGCGGGGGAGGCTACTATGGCTACACCTTC

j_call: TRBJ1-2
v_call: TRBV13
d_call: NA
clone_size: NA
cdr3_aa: CASSLQLRGDYGYTF
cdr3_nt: TGTGCCAGCAGCTTACAACTCAGGGGTGACTATGGCTACACCTTC

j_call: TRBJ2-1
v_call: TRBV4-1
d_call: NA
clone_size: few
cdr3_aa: CASSQGADTQFF
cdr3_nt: TGCGCCAGCAGCCAGGGGGCGGACACGCAGTTCTTC